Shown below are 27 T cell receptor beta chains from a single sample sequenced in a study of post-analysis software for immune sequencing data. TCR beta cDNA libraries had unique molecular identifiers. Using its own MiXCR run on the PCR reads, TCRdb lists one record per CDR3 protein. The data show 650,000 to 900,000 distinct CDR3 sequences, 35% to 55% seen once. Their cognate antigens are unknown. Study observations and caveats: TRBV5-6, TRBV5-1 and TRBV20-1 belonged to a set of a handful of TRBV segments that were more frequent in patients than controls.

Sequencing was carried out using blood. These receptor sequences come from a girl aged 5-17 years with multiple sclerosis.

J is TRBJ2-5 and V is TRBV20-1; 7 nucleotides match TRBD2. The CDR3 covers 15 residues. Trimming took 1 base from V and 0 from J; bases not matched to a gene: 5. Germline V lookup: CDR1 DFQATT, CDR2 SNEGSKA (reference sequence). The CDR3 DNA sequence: TGCAGTGCTAGAGCCCCAGCGGGGAACCAAGAGACCCAGTACTTC. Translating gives CSARAPAGNQETQYF.

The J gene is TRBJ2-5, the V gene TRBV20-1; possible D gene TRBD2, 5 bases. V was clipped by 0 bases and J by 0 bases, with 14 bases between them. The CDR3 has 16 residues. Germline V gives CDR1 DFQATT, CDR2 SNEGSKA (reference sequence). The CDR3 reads CSARDRYRRDQETQYF. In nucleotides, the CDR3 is TGCAGTGCTAGAGATCGGTATCGGCGGGACCAAGAGACCCAGTACTTC.

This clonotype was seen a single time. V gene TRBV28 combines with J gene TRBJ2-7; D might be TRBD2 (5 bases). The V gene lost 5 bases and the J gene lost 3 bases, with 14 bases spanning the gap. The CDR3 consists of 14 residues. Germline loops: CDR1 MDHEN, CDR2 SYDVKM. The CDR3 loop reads CASSVLIRDYEQYF. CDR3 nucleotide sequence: TGTGCCAGCAGTGTCCTGATTCGGGACTACGAGCAGTACTTC. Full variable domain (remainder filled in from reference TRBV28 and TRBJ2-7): DVKVTQSSRYLVKRTGEKVFLECVQDMDHENMFWYRQDPGLGLRLIYFSYDVKMKEKGDIPEGYSVSREKKERFSLILESASTNQTSMYLCASSVLIRDYEQYFGPGTRLTVT.

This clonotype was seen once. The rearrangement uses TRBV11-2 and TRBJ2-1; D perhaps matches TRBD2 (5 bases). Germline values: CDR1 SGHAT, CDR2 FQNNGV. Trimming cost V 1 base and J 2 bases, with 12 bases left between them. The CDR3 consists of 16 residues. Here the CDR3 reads CASSLGVASTYNEQFF. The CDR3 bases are TGTGCCAGCAGCTTAGGGGTAGCGTCTACCTACAATGAGCAGTTCTTC.

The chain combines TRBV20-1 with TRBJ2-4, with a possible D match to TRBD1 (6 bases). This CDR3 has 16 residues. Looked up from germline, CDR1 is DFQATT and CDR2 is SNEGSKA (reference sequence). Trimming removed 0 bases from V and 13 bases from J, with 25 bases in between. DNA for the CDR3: TGCAGTGCTAGAGATCGAAGGGACATGGGGTGGGAAGAGCAGTACTTC. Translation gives CSARDRRDMGWEEQYF.

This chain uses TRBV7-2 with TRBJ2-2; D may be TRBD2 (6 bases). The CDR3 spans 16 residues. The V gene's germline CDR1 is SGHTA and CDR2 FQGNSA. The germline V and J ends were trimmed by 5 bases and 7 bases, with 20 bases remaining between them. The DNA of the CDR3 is TGTGCCAGCAGCCAGACCCGACTAGTAATCATCGGGGAGCTGTTTTTT. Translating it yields CASSQTRLVIIGELFF.

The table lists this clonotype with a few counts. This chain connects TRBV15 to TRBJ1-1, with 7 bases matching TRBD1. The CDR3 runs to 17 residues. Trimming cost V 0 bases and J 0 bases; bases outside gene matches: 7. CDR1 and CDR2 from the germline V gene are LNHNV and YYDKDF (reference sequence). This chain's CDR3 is CATSRDRTGTVNTEAFF. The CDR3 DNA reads TGTGCCACCAGCAGAGATAGGACCGGGACAGTGAACACTGAAGCTTTCTTT. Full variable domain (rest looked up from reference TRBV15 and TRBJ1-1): DAMVIQNPRYQVTQFGKPVTLSCSQTLNHNVMYWYQQKSSQAPKLLFHYYDKDFNNEADTPDNFQSRRPNTSFCFLDIRSPGLGDTAMYLCATSRDRTGTVNTEAFFGQGTRLTVV.

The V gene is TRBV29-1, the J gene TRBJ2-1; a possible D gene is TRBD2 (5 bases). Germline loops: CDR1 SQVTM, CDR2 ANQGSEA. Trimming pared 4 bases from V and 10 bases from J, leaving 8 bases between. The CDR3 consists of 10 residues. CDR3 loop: CSVGGGEQFF. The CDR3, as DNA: TGCAGCGTTGGCGGAGGAGAGCAGTTCTTC.

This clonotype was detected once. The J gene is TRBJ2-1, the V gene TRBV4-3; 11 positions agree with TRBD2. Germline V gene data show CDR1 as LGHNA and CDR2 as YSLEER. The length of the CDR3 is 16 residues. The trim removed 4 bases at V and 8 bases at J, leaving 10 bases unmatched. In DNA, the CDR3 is TGCGCCAGCAGCCGCACGACTAGCGGGAAATTCGATGAGCAGTTCTTC. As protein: CASSRTTSGKFDEQFF.

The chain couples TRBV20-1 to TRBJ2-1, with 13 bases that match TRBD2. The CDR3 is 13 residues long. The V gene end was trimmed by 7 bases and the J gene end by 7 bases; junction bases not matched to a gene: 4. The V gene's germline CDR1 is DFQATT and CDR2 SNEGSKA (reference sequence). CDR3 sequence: CSVGLAGANEQFF. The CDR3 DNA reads TGCAGTGTTGGACTAGCGGGAGCTAATGAGCAGTTCTTC.

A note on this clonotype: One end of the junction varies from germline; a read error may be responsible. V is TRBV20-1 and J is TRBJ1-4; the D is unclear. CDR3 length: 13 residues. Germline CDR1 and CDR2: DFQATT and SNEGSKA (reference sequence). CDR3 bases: TGCAGTGCTACGAGACACCGTAATGAAAAACGGTTTTTT. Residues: CSATRHRNEKRFF.

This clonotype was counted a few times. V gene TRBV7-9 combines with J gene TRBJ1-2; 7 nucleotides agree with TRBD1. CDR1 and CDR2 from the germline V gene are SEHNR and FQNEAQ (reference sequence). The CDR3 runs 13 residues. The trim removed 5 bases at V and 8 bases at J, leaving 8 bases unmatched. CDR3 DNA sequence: TGTGCCAGCAGCCCGACAGGGTCGAGGGGCTACACCTTC. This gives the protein CASSPTGSRGYTF.

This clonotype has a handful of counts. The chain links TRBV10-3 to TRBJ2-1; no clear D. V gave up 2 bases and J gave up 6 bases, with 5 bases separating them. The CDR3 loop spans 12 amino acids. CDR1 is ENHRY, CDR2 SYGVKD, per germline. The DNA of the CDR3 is TGTGCCATCAGTGAGATGGGCAATGAGCAGTTCTTC. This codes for CAISEMGNEQFF.

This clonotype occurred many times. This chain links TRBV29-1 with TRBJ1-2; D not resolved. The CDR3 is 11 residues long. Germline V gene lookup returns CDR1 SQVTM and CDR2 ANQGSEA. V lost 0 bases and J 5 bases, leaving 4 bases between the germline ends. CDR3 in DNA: TGCAGCGTTGAAGAGGGGTATGGCTACACCTTC. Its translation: CSVEEGYGYTF.

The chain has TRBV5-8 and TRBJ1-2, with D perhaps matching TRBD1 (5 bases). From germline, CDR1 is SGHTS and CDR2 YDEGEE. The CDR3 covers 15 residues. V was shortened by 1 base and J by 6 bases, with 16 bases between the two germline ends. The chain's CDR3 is CASSLNFPGLDGYTF. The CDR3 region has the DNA TGTGCCAGCAGCTTGAACTTCCCGGGGCTGGATGGCTACACCTTC.

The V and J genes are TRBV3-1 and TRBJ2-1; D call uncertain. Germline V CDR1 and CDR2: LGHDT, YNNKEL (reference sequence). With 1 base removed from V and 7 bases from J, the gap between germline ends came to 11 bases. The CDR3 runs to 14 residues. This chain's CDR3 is CASSQVRAGNEQFF. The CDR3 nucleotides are TGTGCCAGCAGCCAAGTCCGAGCCGGAAATGAGCAGTTCTTC.

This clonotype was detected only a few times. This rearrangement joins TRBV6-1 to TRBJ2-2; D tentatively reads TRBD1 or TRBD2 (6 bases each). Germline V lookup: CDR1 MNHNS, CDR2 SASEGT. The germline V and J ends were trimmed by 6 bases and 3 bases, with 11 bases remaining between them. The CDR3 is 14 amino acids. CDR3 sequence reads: CASSSGAYTGELFF. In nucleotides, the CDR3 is TGTGCCAGCAGCTCGGGGGCCTACACCGGGGAGCTGTTTTTT.

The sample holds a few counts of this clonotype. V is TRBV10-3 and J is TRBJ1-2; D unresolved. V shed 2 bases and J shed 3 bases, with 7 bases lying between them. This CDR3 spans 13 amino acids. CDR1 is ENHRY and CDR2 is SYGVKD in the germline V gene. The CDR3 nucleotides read TGTGCCATCAGTGAGGTACGGGACTATGGCTACACCTTC. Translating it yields CAISEVRDYGYTF.

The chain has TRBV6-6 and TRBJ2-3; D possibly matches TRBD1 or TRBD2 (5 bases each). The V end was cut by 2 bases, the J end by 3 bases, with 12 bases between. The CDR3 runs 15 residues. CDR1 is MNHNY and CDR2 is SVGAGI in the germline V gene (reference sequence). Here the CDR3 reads CASSYGERGTDTQYF. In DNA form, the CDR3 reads TGTGCCAGCAGTTACGGGGAGAGGGGAACAGATACGCAGTATTTT.

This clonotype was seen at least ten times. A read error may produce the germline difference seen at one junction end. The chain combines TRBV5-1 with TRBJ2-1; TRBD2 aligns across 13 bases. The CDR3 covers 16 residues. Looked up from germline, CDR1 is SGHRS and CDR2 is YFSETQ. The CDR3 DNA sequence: TGTGCCAGCAGTTCGGGACTAGCGGGATCCTACAATGAGCAGTTCTTC. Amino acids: CASSSGLAGSYNEQFF.

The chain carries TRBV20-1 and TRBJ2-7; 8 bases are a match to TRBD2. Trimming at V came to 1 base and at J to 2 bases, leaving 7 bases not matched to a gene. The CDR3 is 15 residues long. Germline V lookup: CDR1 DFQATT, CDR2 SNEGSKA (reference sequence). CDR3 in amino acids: CSARVGREGTYEQYF. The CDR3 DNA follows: TGCAGTGCTAGAGTGGGACGGGAGGGAACCTACGAGCAGTACTTC.

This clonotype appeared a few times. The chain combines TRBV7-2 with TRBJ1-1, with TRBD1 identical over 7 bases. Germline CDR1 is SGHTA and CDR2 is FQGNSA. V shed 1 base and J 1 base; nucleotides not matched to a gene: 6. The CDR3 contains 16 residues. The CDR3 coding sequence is TGTGCCAGCAGCTTAGTCAGGGGGGGGAGGAACACTGAAGCTTTCTTT. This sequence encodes CASSLVRGGRNTEAFF.

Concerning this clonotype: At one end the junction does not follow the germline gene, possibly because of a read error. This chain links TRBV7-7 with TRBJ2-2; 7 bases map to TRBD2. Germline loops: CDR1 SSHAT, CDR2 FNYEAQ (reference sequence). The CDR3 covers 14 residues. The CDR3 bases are TGTGCTAGCAGACTAGCAGGGAACACCGGGGAGCCGTTTTTT. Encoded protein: CASRLAGNTGEPFF.

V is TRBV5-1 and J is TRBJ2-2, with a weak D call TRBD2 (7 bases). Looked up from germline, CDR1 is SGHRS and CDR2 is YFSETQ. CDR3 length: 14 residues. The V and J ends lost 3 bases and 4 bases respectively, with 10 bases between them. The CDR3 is CASSYREGTGELFF. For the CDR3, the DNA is TGCGCCAGCAGCTACAGGGAGGGCACCGGGGAGCTGTTTTTT.

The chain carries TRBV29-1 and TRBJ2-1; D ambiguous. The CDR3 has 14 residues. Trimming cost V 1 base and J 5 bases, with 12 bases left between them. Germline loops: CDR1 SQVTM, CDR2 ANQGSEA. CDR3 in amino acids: CSVEGVSLNNEQFF. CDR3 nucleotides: TGCAGCGTTGAAGGTGTCAGCCTAAACAATGAGCAGTTCTTC.

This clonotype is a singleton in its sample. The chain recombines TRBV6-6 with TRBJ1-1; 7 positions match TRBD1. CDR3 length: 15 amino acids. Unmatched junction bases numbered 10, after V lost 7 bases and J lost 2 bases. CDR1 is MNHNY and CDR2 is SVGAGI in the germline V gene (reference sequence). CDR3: CASTTSGTANTEAFF. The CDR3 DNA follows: TGTGCCAGCACCACCTCGGGGACAGCCAACACTGAAGCTTTCTTT.

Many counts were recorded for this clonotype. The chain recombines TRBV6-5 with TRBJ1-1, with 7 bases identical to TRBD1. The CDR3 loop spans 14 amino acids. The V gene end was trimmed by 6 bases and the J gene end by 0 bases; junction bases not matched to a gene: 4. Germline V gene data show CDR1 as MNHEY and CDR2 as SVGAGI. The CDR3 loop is CASRRDSLNTEAFF. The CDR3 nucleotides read TGTGCCAGCAGACGGGACAGCCTGAACACTGAAGCTTTCTTT.